This T cell receptor beta chain is drawn from a study of cytomegalovirus exposure and HLA in healthy donors. Across the whole study: The roughly 120 million unique TCR beta sequences, from some 170 million T cells, were found by an earlier analysis. Study-level findings and limits: V- and J-gene trimming in TCR beta was tied to a missense DCLRE1C variant by an analysis performed later. Later analysis reportedly placed an Asian-associated ancestry cluster below the roughly 690-donor mean in N-insertions.

60 Vbeta and 13 Jbeta primers were used in PCR. Sequencing was performed with immunoSEQ multiplex PCR; in TCRdb, only in-frame clones are kept and a portion is missing. The table for this sample gives 150,000 to 200,000 clones. In regard to this clone: Its cognate antigen is unknown.

The CDR3 covers 14 residues. With 4 bases clipped from V and 4 bases from J, the junction kept 4 bases outside the gene matches. Germline lookup yields CDR1 SGHTA and CDR2 FQGNSA. The gene calls are TRBV7-2 and TRBJ2-7, with 10 bases that match TRBD2. This clonotype was obtained from a woman between 18 and 29 years old in good health and CMV-seropositive. Sequenced: PBMCs. DNA of the CDR3: TGTGCCAGCAGCTCCACTAGCGGGGTATACGAGCAGTACTTC. Residues: CASSSTSGVYEQYF.